This T cell receptor beta chain was profiled in a study of OX40 agonist ivuxolimab in advanced cancers. The study, taken as a whole, reports: Clonal expansion among partial responders at 0.1-3.0 mg/kg ranked near the lowest. Relative to CD4+ cells, CD8+ T cells on average had more expanded clones.

Only in-frame clones appear in the TCRdb table, and some are missing; sequencing was by immunoSEQ multiplex PCR. Among approximately 38,000 clones listed, about 82% were seen once. In regard to this clone: Its specificity is unknown.

This clonotype was sampled from an adult with an advanced solid tumor such as melanoma, head and neck, liver or kidney cancer. This specimen was CD4+ or CD8+ T cells sorted from blood, taken in a trial of the OX40 agonist ivuxolimab.

The CDR3 nucleotides are TGCGCCAGCAGCTTAGGGCGGTGGGGCGAAAAACTGTTTTTT. This codes for CASSLGRWGEKLFF. The chain links TRBV5-1 to TRBJ1-4, with D maybe TRBD1 (5 bases). The V end lost 2 bases, the J end lost 8 bases, and 13 bases lay between the germline ends. In germline, CDR1 is SGHRS, CDR2 YFSETQ. The CDR3 length is 14 residues.